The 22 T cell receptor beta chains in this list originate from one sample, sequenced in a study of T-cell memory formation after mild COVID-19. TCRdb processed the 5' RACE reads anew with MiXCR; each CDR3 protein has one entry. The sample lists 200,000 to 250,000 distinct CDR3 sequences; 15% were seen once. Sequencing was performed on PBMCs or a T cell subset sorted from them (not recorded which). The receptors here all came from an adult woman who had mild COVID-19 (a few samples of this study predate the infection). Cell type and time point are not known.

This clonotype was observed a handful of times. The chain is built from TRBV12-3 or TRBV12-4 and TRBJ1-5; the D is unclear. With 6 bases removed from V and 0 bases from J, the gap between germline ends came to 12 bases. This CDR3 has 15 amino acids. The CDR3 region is CASSRGSPSNQPQHF. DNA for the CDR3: TGTGCCAGCAGCCGCGGAAGTCCTAGCAATCAGCCCCAGCATTTT.

In DNA form, the CDR3 reads TGTGCCAGCAGCTTAGGAGGCCCACAGGTGGGCTCCTACAATGAGCAGTTCTTC. Translating gives CASSLGGPQVGSYNEQFF. The chain links TRBV7-2 to TRBJ2-1; perhaps TRBD1 as D (5 bases). Deletions cut 1 base from V and 0 bases from J, with 16 bases between. The germline gives CDR1 SGHTA, CDR2 FQGNSA. This CDR3 region has 18 residues.

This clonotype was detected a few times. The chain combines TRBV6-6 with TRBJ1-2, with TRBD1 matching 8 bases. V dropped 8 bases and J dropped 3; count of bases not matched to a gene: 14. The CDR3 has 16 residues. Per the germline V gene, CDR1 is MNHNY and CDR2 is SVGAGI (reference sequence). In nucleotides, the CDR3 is TGTGCCAGCTCCCCCCAGCGCAGGGGGCTATACTATGGCTACACCTTC. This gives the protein CASSPQRRGLYYGYTF.

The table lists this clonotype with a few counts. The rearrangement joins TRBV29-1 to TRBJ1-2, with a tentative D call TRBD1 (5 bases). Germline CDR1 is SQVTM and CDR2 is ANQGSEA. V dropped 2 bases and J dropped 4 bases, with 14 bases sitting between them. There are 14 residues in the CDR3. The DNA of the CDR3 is TGCAGCGTTGAAACAAGGACGGGGGGCTATGGCTACACCTTC. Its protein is CSVETRTGGYGYTF.

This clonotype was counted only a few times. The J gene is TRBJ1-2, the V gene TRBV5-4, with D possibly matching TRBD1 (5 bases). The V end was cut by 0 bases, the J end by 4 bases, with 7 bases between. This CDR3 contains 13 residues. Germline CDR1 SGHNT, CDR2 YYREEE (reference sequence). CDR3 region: CASSLEGTYGYTF. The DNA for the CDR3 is TGTGCCAGCAGCTTGGAGGGGACCTATGGCTACACCTTC.

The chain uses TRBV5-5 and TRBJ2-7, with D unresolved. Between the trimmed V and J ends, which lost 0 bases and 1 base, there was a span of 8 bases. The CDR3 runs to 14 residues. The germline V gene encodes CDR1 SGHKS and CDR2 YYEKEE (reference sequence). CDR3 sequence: CASSLDSHSYEQYF. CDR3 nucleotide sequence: TGTGCCAGCAGCTTGGACAGCCATTCCTACGAGCAGTACTTC. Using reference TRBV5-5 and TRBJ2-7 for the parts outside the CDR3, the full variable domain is DAGVTQSPTHLIKTRGQQVTLRCSPISGHKSVSWYQQVLGQGPQFIFQYYEKEERGRGNFPDRFSARQFPNYSSELNVNALLLGDSALYLCASSLDSHSYEQYFGPGTRLTVT.

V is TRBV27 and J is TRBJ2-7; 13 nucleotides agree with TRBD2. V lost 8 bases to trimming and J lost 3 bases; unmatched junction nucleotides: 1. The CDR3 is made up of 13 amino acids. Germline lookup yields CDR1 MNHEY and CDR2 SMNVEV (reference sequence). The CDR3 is CASRTSGGYEQYF. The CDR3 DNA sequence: TGTGCCAGCCGGACTAGCGGGGGCTACGAGCAGTACTTC.

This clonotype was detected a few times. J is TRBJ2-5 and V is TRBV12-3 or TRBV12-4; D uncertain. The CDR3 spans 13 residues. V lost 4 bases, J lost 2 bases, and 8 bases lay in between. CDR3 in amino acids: CASSSQEQETQYF. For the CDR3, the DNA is TGTGCCAGCAGTTCCCAGGAGCAAGAGACCCAGTACTTC.

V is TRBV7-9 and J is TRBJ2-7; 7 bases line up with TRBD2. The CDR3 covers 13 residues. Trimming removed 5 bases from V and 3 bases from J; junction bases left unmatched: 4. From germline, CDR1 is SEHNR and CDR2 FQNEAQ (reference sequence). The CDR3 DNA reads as TGTGCCAGCAGCCCCGGACTAGTCTACGAGCAGTACTTC. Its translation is CASSPGLVYEQYF. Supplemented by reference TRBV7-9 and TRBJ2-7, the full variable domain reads DTGVSQNPRHKITKRGQNVTFRCDPISEHNRLYWYRQTLGQGPEFLTYFQNEAQLEKSRLLSDRFSAERPKGSFSTLEIQRTEQGDSAMYLCASSPGLVYEQYFGPGTRLTVT.

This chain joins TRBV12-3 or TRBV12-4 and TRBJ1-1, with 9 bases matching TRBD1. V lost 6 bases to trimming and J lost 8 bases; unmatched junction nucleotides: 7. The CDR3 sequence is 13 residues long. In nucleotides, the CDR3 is TGTGCCAGCAGGGGGGACAGGGTCAAAGAAGCTTTCTTT. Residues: CASRGDRVKEAFF.

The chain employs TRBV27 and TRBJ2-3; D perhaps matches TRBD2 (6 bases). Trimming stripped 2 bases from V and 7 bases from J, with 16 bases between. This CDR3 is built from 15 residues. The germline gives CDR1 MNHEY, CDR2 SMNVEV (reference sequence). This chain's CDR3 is CASSLTGGLTYTQYF. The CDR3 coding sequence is TGTGCCAGCAGTTTAACTGGGGGGTTGACTTATACGCAGTATTTT.

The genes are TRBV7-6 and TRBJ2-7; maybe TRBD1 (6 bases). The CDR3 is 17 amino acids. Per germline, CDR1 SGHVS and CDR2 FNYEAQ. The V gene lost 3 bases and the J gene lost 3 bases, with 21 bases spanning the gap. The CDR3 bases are TGTGCCAGCAGCTTCTCCCCCCCCGCTGGACAGTTCTACGAGCAGTACTTC. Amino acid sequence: CASSFSPPAGQFYEQYF.

In DNA, the CDR3 is TGTGCCACCAGTGACGTCCGGGACCGGGCTTTCTTT. This translates into CATSDVRDRAFF. This chain joins TRBV24-1 and TRBJ1-1; D is possibly TRBD1 (5 bases). V lost 4 bases to trimming and J lost 11 bases, with 13 bases between them. This CDR3 has 12 amino acids. Germline-derived CDR1 and CDR2 are KGHDR and SFDVKD.

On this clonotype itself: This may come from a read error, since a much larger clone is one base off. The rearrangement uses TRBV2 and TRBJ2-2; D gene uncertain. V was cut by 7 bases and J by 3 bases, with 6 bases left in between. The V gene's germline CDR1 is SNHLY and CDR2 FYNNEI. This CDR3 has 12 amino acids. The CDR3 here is CASILHTGELFF. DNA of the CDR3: TGTGCCAGCATACTTCACACCGGGGAGCTGTTTTTT.

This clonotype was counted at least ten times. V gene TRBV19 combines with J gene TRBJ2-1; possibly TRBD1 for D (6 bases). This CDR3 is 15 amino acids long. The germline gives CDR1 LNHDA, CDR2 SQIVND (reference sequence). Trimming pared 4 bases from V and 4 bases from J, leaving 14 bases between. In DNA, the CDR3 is TGTGCCAGTAGTACCACAGGGAGTGGATACAATGAGCAGTTCTTC. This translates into CASSTTGSGYNEQFF.

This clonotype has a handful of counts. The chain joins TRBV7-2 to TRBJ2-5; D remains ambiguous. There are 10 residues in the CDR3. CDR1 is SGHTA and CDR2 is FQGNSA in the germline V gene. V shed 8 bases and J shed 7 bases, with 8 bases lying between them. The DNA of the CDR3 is TGTGCCAGCGGGGAAGGGACCCAGTACTTC. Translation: CASGEGTQYF.

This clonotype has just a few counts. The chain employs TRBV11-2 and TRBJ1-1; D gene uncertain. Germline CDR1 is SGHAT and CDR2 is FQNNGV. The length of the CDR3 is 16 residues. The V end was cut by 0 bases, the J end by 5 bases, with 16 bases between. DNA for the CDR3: TGTGCCAGCAGCTTAGACTACGCCATTCGAAGGACTGAAGCTTTCTTT. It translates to CASSLDYAIRRTEAFF.

As DNA, the CDR3 is TGCAGTGCGCCGGGACAGCTAGCCAAAAACATTCAGTACTTC. It translates to CSAPGQLAKNIQYF. V is TRBV20-1 and J is TRBJ2-4; 7 bases map to TRBD1. The V and J ends lost 6 bases and 0 bases, in that order; junction bases with no gene match: 5. The CDR3 contains 14 residues. Per the germline V gene, CDR1 is DFQATT and CDR2 is SNEGSKA (reference sequence).

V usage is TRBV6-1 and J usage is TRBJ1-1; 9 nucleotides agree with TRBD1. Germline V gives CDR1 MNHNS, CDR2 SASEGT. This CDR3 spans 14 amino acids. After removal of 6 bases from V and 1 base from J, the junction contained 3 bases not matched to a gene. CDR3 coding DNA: TGTGCCAGCAGACGGGACAGGGCGAACACTGAAGCTTTCTTT. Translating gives CASRRDRANTEAFF.

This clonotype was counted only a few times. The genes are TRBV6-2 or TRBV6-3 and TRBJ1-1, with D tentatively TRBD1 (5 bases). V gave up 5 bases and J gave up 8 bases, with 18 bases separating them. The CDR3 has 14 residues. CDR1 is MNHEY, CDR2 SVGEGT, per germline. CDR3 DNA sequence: TGTGCCAGCAGTCACATCGAAGGCCGGACAGAAGCTTTCTTT. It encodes CASSHIEGRTEAFF.

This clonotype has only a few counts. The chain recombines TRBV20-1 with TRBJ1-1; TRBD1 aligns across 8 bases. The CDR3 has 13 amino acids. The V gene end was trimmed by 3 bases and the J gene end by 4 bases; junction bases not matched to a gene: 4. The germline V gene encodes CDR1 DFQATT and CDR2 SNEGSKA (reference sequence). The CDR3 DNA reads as TGCAGTGCTAGGGGAGGGACAGGCACTGAAGCTTTCTTT. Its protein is CSARGGTGTEAFF.

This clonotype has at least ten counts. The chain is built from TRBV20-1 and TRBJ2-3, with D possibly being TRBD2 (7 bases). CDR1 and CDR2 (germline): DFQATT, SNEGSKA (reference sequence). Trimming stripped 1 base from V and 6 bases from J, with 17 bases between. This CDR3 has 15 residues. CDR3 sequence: CSARAQGRERDTQYF. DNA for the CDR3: TGCAGTGCTAGAGCCCAGGGGCGGGAGCGCGATACGCAGTATTTT.